What follows are 20 T cell receptor beta chains derived from one specimen sequenced in a study of T cell responses to AZD1222 COVID-19 vaccine. The repertoire was sequenced with immunoSEQ multiplex PCR; TCRdb's copy has only in-frame clones and lacks some. This sample has about 79,000 clones; about 90% occur once, and the top ten carry approximately 7%. This sample comprised peripheral blood, obtained on day 0 of MenACWY control vaccination. These receptors were taken from an adult in good health.

The chain couples TRBV3-1 (or the pseudogene TRBV3-2) to TRBJ1-5; D not certain. Germline V lookup: CDR1 LGHDT, CDR2 YNNKEL (reference sequence). This CDR3 has 15 residues. Trimming stripped 2 bases from V and 0 bases from J, with 8 bases between. The CDR3 is CASSQQLYSNQPQHF. The CDR3 DNA reads as TGTGCCAGCAGCCAACAGCTCTATAGCAATCAGCCCCAGCATTTT.

This clone is a singleton in its sample. The genes are TRBV4-3 and TRBJ2-3; no reliable D call. The CDR3 is 15 residues long. Germline V gene lookup returns CDR1 LGHNA and CDR2 YSLEER. The ends were cut back, 0 bases at V and 0 bases at J, with 7 bases in the middle. The CDR3 spells CASSQDISSTDTQYF. As DNA, the CDR3 is TGCGCCAGCAGCCAAGACATCTCTAGCACAGATACGCAGTATTTT.

The chain combines TRBV6-2 or TRBV6-3 with TRBJ2-7; 12 positions agree with TRBD2. The CDR3 sequence is 15 residues long. In germline, CDR1 is MNHEY, CDR2 SVGEGT. V gave up 5 bases and J gave up 4 bases; unmatched junction bases: 6. The CDR3 DNA follows: TGTGCCAGCAGTGCACTAGCGGGAGGCCGGTACGAGCAGTACTTC. This codes for CASSALAGGRYEQYF.

This chain connects TRBV18 to TRBJ2-1; tentatively, D is TRBD1 (5 bases). V lost 3 bases and J lost 9, with 9 bases in between. The CDR3 has 12 amino acids. CDR1 and CDR2 (germline): KGHSH, LQKENI. CDR3 coding DNA: TGTGCCAGCTCACCGGCAGGGCTTGAGCAGTTCTTC. Amino acids: CASSPAGLEQFF. The variable domain in full, completed from reference TRBV18 and TRBJ2-1, reads NAGVMQNPRHLVRRRGQEARLRCSPMKGHSHVYWYRQLPEEGLKFMVYLQKENIIDESGMPKERFSAEFPKEGPSILRIQQVVRGDSAAYFCASSPAGLEQFFGPGTRLTVL.

CDR3 in DNA: TGTGCCAGCAGTGACAGGGTAGCAACTAATGAAAAACTGTTTTTT. It is translated as CASSDRVATNEKLFF. The V and J genes are TRBV28 and TRBJ1-4; 7 bases match TRBD1. V lost 5 bases and J lost 0; bases outside the gene matches: 3. In germline, CDR1 is MDHEN, CDR2 SYDVKM. CDR3 size: 15 residues.

The chain couples TRBV9 to TRBJ1-5; D unresolved. The CDR3 is 15 amino acids. CDR1 is SGDLS, CDR2 YYNGEE, per germline. Trimming removed 0 bases from V and 6 bases from J, with 13 bases in between. The DNA of the CDR3 is TGTGCCAGCAGCGTAGATGGATGGGAGGGTCAGCCCCAGCATTTT. It specifies CASSVDGWEGQPQHF.

This clone was counted a single time. The chain combines TRBV5-1 with TRBJ2-5; D unresolved. Trimming left V 4 bases short and J 2 bases short, with 12 bases between. Germline assignment: CDR1 SGHRS and CDR2 YFSETQ. The CDR3 has 14 residues. CDR3 loop: CASSPPELQETQYF. The CDR3 bases are TGCGCCAGCAGCCCCCCCGAGTTGCAAGAGACCCAGTACTTC.

The chain is built from TRBV6-1 and TRBJ1-5, with D possibly matching TRBD1 (5 bases). CDR1 is MNHNS and CDR2 is SASEGT in the germline V gene. Trimming left V 1 base short and J 10 bases short, with 11 bases between. The CDR3 has 13 residues. As DNA, the CDR3 is TGTGCCAGCAGTGAAGGCCTACAGGTACCCCAGCATTTT. It encodes CASSEGLQVPQHF.

This rearrangement joins TRBV7-6 to TRBJ1-1; 7 bases match TRBD1. Germline CDR1 SGHVS, CDR2 FNYEAQ. V was clipped by 5 bases and J by 1 base; unmatched bases: 10. The CDR3 consists of 16 residues. CDR3 nucleotides: TGTGCCAGCAGCCCACAAACCGGGACAGCGAACACTGAAGCTTTCTTT. This codes for CASSPQTGTANTEAFF.

V is TRBV19 and J is TRBJ1-2, with D possibly matching TRBD1 (5 bases). This CDR3 comprises 15 residues. Germline V gene data show CDR1 as LNHDA and CDR2 as SQIVND (reference sequence). V dropped 6 bases and J dropped 6 bases, with 20 bases sitting between them. The CDR3 coding sequence is TGTGCCAGTAGCCCGACAGTGGCCTATTCGAATGGCTACACCTTC. Translating it yields CASSPTVAYSNGYTF. The complete variable domain, with remaining parts taken from reference TRBV19 and TRBJ1-2, reads DGGITQSPKYLFRKEGQNVTLSCEQNLNHDAMYWYRQDPGQGLRLIYYSQIVNDFQKGDIAEGYSVSREKKESFPLTVTSAQKNPTAFYLCASSPTVAYSNGYTFGSGTRLTVV.

This clone showed up just once. The chain is built from TRBV3-1 (or the pseudogene TRBV3-2) and TRBJ1-6; the match to TRBD1 covers 10 bases. This CDR3 contains 15 residues. CDR1 and CDR2 (germline): LGHDT, YNNKEL (reference sequence). Trimming cost V 1 base and J 8 bases; bases outside gene matches: 2. CDR3 amino acids: CASSQGQGAYSPLHF. The CDR3 DNA sequence: TGTGCCAGCAGCCAAGGACAGGGGGCCTATTCACCCCTCCACTTT.

This chain links TRBV6-4 with TRBJ2-1, with 8 bases lining up with TRBD2. V shed 4 bases, J shed 1 base, and the junction held 3 bases outside the gene matches. In germline, CDR1 is MRHNA, CDR2 SNTAGT. The CDR3 is 15 residues long. The CDR3 DNA reads as TGTGCCAGCAGTGTCGGGGGGGCGTCCTACAATGAGCAGTTCTTC. This encodes CASSVGGASYNEQFF.

The genes are TRBV27 and TRBJ2-7; D is unresolved. The CDR3 has 16 residues. The germline V gene has CDR1 MNHEY and CDR2 SMNVEV (reference sequence). Trimming shortened V by 8 bases and J by 1 base, and 21 bases separated the two germline ends. The CDR3 DNA sequence: TGTGCCAGCCCGCGACCGACTGGCGGAAGGTCCTACGAGCAGTACTTC. It yields the protein CASPRPTGGRSYEQYF.

This chain connects TRBV7-3 to TRBJ1-5, with no clear D. With 5 bases removed from V and 0 bases from J, the gap between germline ends came to 14 bases. The CDR3 covers 16 residues. Germline values: CDR1 SGHTA, CDR2 FQGTGA. CDR3 amino acids: CASSPVWRPSNQPQHF. The CDR3 bases are TGTGCCAGCAGCCCCGTTTGGCGGCCTAGCAATCAGCCCCAGCATTTT. Full variable domain (rest looked up from reference TRBV7-3 and TRBJ1-5): GAGVSQTPSNKVTEKGKYVELRCDPISGHTALYWYRQSLGQGPEFLIYFQGTGAADDSGLPNDRFFAVRPEGSVSTLKIQRTERGDSAVYLCASSPVWRPSNQPQHFGDGTRLSIL.

This chain joins TRBV6-5 and TRBJ2-5, with D tentatively TRBD1 or TRBD2 (5 bases each). The CDR3 runs 12 residues. CDR1 and CDR2 (germline): MNHEY, SVGAGI. V was pared by 11 bases and J by 5 bases, with 15 bases between. The CDR3, as DNA: TGTGCCGGAGACCGGGGCAGGGAGACCCAGTACTTC. Its protein product is CAGDRGRETQYF.

V and J are TRBV13 and TRBJ1-1; D not resolved. The CDR3 consists of 15 residues. CDR1 and CDR2 (germline): PRHDT, FYEKMQ (reference sequence). Trimming pared 1 base from V and 0 bases from J, leaving 9 bases between. CDR3 DNA sequence: TGTGCCAGCAGCTTAGTGCTGCGGGTGAACACTGAAGCTTTCTTT. Translated, it gives CASSLVLRVNTEAFF.

This chain links TRBV4-1 with TRBJ2-7, with a possible D match to TRBD2 (6 bases). The length of the CDR3 is 16 residues. V shed 0 bases and J shed 3 bases, with 15 bases lying between them. In germline, CDR1 is MGHRA, CDR2 YSYEKL. This chain's CDR3 is CASSQDFAGPFYEQYF. CDR3 DNA: TGCGCCAGCAGCCAAGATTTTGCGGGACCCTTCTACGAGCAGTACTTC.

The chain recombines TRBV5-3 with TRBJ1-2; the match to TRBD1 covers 11 bases. TRBV5-3 is reported as an ORF; its role is uncertain. CDR3 length: 19 residues. V lost 4 bases and J lost 4; bases outside the gene matches: 18. CDR3 in amino acids: CARSQSRGQGAHLFYGYTF. CDR3 DNA: TGTGCCAGAAGCCAATCCCGAGGACAGGGGGCCCATCTGTTCTATGGCTACACCTTC.

This rearrangement joins TRBV2 to TRBJ2-1; 10 bases map to TRBD1. This CDR3 spans 15 amino acids. With 10 bases clipped from V and 7 bases from J, the junction kept 13 bases outside the gene matches. From germline, CDR1 is SNHLY and CDR2 FYNNEI. In DNA, the CDR3 is TGTGCCACACGAACGGACAGGGGGTCCGGGAATGAGCAGTTCTTC. Protein sequence: CATRTDRGSGNEQFF.

The chain joins TRBV7-2 to TRBJ1-3; D is ambiguous. Per germline, CDR1 SGHTA and CDR2 FQGNSA. V was shortened by 5 bases and J by 0 bases, with 5 bases between the two germline ends. This CDR3 region has 13 residues. The CDR3 spells CASSKSSGNTIYF. CDR3 nucleotide sequence: TGTGCCAGCAGCAAAAGCTCTGGAAACACCATATATTTT.